This T cell receptor (beta chain) appears in the sequencing data of a study of radiation and T cells in renal cell carcinoma. General study findings and limits: Baseline intratumoral clonotype presence is unknown without pretreatment biopsies.

This CDR3 is 15 amino acids long. V was cut by 6 bases and J by 1 base, with 15 bases left in between. Germline CDR1 MNHNY, CDR2 SVGAGI (reference sequence). Time point defined: blood 4 weeks post-SBRT, at nephrectomy. Indicated treatment: 15 Gy SBRT to primary tumor, nephrectomy 4 weeks later. Nephrectomy followed 15 Gy stereotactic body radiation by 4 weeks. This renal cell carcinoma was of the clear cell type. Sequenced by immunoSEQ multiplex PCR; TCRdb stores in-frame clones only, minus some. Here the sample spans fewer than 200,000 clones, less than 90% being singletons. Remarks on this clone: The target antigen is unknown.

The receptor was isolated from a woman aged 45-60 years with renal cell carcinoma. The sequencing here drew on blood, taken from a patient whose treatment included radiotherapy and nephrectomy. V is TRBV6-6 and J is TRBJ1-1; maybe TRBD1 (5 bases). The chain's CDR3 is CASSNSGGSNTEAFF. CDR3 DNA: TGTGCCAGCAGCAACTCGGGGGGGTCGAACACTGAAGCTTTCTTT.